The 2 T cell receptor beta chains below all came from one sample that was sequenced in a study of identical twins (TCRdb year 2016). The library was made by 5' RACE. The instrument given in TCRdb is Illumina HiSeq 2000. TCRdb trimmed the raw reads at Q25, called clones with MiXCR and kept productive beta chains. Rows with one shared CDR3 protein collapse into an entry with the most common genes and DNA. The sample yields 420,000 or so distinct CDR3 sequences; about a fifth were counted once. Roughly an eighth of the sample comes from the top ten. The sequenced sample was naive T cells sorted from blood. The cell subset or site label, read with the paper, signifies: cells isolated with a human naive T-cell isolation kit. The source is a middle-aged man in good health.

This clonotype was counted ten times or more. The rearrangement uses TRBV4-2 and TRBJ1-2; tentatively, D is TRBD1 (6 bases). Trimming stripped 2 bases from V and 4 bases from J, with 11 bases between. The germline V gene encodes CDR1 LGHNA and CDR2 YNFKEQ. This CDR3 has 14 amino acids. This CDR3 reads CASSQQGQSYGYTF. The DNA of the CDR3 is TGTGCCAGCAGCCAACAGGGGCAGAGCTATGGCTACACCTTC.

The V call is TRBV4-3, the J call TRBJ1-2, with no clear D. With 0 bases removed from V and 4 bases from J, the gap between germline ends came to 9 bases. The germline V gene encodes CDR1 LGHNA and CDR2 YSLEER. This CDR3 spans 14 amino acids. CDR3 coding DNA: TGCGCCAGCAGCCAAGAAGGCAGAGCCTATGGCTACACCTTC. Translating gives CASSQEGRAYGYTF.